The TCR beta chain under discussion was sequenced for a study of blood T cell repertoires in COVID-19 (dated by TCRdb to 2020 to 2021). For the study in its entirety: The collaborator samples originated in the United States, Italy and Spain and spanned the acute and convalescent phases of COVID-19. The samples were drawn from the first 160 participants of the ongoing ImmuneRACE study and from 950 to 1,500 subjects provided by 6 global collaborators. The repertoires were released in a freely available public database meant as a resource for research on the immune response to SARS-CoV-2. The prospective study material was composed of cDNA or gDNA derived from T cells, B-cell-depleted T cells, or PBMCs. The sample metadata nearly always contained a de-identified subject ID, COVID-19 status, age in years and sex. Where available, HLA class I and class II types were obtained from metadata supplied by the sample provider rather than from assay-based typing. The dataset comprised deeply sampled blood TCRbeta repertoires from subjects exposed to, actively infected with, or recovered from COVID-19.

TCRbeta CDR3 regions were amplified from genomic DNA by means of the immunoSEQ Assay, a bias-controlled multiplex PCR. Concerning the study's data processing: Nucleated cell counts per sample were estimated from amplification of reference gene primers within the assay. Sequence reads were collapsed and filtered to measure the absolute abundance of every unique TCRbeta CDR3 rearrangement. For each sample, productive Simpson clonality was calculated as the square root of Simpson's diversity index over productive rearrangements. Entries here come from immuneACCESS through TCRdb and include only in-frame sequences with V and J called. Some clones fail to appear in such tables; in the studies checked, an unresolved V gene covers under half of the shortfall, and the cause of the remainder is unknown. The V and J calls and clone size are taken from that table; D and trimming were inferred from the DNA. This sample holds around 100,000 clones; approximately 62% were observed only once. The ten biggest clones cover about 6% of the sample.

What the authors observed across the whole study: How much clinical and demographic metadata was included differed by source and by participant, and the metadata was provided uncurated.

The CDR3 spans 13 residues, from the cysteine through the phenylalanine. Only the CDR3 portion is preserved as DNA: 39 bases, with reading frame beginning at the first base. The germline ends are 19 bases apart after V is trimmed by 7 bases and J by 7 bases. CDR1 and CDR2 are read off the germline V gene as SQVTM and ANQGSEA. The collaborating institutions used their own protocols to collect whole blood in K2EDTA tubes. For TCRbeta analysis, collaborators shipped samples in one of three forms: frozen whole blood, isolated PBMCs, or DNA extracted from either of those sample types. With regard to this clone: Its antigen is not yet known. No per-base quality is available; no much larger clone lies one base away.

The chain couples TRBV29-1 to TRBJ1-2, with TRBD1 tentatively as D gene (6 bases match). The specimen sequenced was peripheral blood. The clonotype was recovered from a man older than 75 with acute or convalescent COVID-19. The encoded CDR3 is CSARSGQGPGYTF. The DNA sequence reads TGCAGCGCCCGAAGTGGGCAGGGGCCTGGCTACACCTTC.